The entry below describes one TCR beta chain. Its antigen is not identified. The data were produced by immunoSEQ multiplex PCR, yet TCRdb's version contains in-frame clones alone and is incomplete. The sample carries roughly 45,000 clones, around nine tenths recorded once. The data were obtained in a study of OX40 agonist ivuxolimab in advanced cancers. As for the study in general: Of mixed ages from 23 to 79 and averaging 60 years, the group was about 86% male.

Whole-study results and caveats: Nonresponders included some who also had low normalized T-cell clonal expansion.

V lost 4 bases and J 6 bases, leaving 13 bases between the germline ends. Germline V lookup: CDR1 SGDLS, CDR2 YYNGEE. This CDR3 contains 13 residues. The V and J genes are TRBV9 and TRBJ1-1; tentative D call: TRBD1 (5 bases). The sequencing used CD4+ or CD8+ T cells sorted from blood, collected in a trial of the OX40 agonist ivuxolimab. This clonotype was sampled from an adult with an advanced solid tumor such as melanoma, head and neck, liver or kidney cancer. This CDR3 is CASSRTSGPEAFF. The CDR3 DNA reads TGTGCCAGCAGCCGTACCTCAGGGCCTGAAGCTTTCTTT. The whole variable domain, remainder taken from reference TRBV9 and TRBJ1-1, is DSGVTQTPKHLITATGQRVTLRCSPRSGDLSVYWYQQSLDQGLQFLIQYYNGEERAKGNILERFSAQQFPDLHSELNLSSLELGDSALYFCASSRTSGPEAFFGQGTRLTVV.